A selection of T cell receptor beta chains follows, all from one sample in a study of T cells after yellow fever vaccination. From the 5' RACE reads, TCRdb called clonotypes with MiXCR, one entry per CDR3 protein. This sample has tens of thousands of distinct CDR3 sequences, with just under 8% found just once. This sample comprised CD8+ T cells sorted from PBMCs, obtained on the day of the yellow fever booster vaccination. All receptors derive from a man aged 25-45 years who received the YFV17D yellow fever vaccine. CDR3s include the opening cysteine and the closing phenylalanine or tryptophan. The D gene is left open where the match is weak. Not all rows give a size; the values are once, few, many and, for expanded clones, a class.

>TRBJ2-3|TRBD1|TRBV4-3|-
TGCGCCAGCAGCCAGGCTACTTACACCTGGGACAGGGAAACTACAGATACGCAGTATTTT
CASSQATYTWDRETTDTQYF
>TRBJ2-5|TRBD1|TRBV28|-
TGTACCAGCAGTTTAGGCCCCGGGACAGACGAGGTCCAAGAGACCCAGTACTTC
CTSSLGPGTDEVQETQYF
>TRBJ2-1|TRBD2|TRBV15|-
TGTGCCACCAGCACCCGGATTGGGACTAGCGGGAGTAGTTTCGACAATGAGCAGTTCTTC
CATSTRIGTSGSSFDNEQFF
>TRBJ2-7|-|TRBV7-6|few
TGTGCCAGCAGCCACCCAGGGCACGAGCAGTACTTC
CASSHPGHEQYF
>TRBJ2-1|TRBD1|TRBV5-1|-
TGCGCCAGCAGCGTTGGGACCAACAGGGGTGCCTACAATGAGCAGTTCTTC
CASSVGTNRGAYNEQFF
>TRBJ2-3|-|TRBV20-1|few
TGCAGTGCTAGAGATCGGGGGACTAGCACAGATACGCAGTATTTT
CSARDRGTSTDTQYF
>TRBJ2-1|-|TRBV7-2|few
TGTGCCAGCAGCTTCATGGGGTACAATGAGCAGTTCTTC
CASSFMGYNEQFF
>TRBJ2-2|TRBD2|TRBV7-9|few
TGTGCCAGCAGCTCTGGACTAGCGGGCACTCGGACCGGGGAGCTGTTTTTT
CASSSGLAGTRTGELFF
>TRBJ2-1|-|TRBV20-1|-
TGCAGTGCTAGAGATAGGGAAGAGACTTACAATGAGCAGTTCTTC
CSARDREETYNEQFF
>TRBJ2-7|TRBD1|TRBV5-1|few
TGCGCCAGCAGTTCATCGACAGGGTCCTACGAGCAGTACTTC
CASSSSTGSYEQYF
>TRBJ2-3|TRBD2|TRBV7-6|few
TGTGCCAGCAGCTTAGCGCCTCCGCGGGAGATAGCAGATACGCAGTATTTT
CASSLAPPREIADTQYF
>TRBJ2-1|-|TRBV4-2|-
TGTGCCAGCAGCCCCTTGGACAGCTACAATGAGCAGTTCTTC
CASSPLDSYNEQFF
>TRBJ2-7|-|TRBV4-2|many
TGTGCCAGCAGCCAAGATGTCAGCTACGAGCAGTACTTC
CASSQDVSYEQYF
>TRBJ2-1|TRBD1|TRBV5-1|many
TGCGCCAGCAGCGCCGGGACAGGATTTTACAATGAGCAGTTCTTC
CASSAGTGFYNEQFF
>TRBJ2-3|TRBD2|TRBV20-1|-
TGCAGTGCTAGACCCGAAAGGCCCATACTAGCGGGAGGGCCAGATACGCAGTATTTT
CSARPERPILAGGPDTQYF
>TRBJ2-7|-|TRBV7-9|few
TGTGCCAGCAGCCCTTCCGACAGGTTCTACGAGCAGTACTTC
CASSPSDRFYEQYF
>TRBJ1-1|-|TRBV7-9|-
TGTGCCAGCAGCTCACGGCGGGGGGTCAACACTGAAGCTTTCTTT
CASSSRRGVNTEAFF